These 25 T cell receptor beta chains originate from one sample sequenced in a study of blood T cells in healthy people across ages. A second PCR, run for about 7 to 11 cycles, used a sample-barcoded 5' primer plus a J-beta primer mix. TCRdb independently ran MiXCR on the 5' RACE reads; one entry per CDR3 protein. The repertoire includes roughly 800,000 distinct CDR3 sequences, about three fifths of them detected once, and around 20% sits in the top ten. What was sequenced was blood. The receptors originated from a young man in good health.

V gene TRBV24-1 combines with J gene TRBJ2-7; 7 bases are a match to TRBD1. Unmatched junction bases numbered 12, after V lost 4 bases and J lost 7 bases. The germline V gene has CDR1 KGHDR and CDR2 SFDVKD. This CDR3 has 15 amino acids. DNA for the CDR3: TGTGCCACCAGTGAAACCGGGACAGTGACGAATGAGCAGTACTTC. Translated: CATSETGTVTNEQYF.

The chain employs TRBV6-2 or TRBV6-3 and TRBJ2-7, with TRBD2 matching over 10 bases. The J segment lost 5 bases and the V segment lost 5 bases, leaving 12 bases of the junction unmatched. The CDR3 is 16 residues long. Germline V gene data show CDR1 as MNHEY and CDR2 as SVGEGT. The CDR3 region has the DNA TGTGCCAGCAGTCCCCCCCAAGCGGGAGGGCGGGACGAGCAGTACTTC. Its translation is CASSPPQAGGRDEQYF.

The gene calls are TRBV29-1 and TRBJ2-7; tentatively, D is TRBD1 or TRBD2 (5 bases each). Germline CDR1 SQVTM, CDR2 ANQGSEA. CDR3 length equals 13 residues. Between the trimmed V and J ends, which lost 5 bases and 1 base, there was a span of 12 bases. The CDR3 nucleotides are TGCAGCGTTCCCGGGGCTGGGTCCTACGAGCAGTACTTC. This translates into CSVPGAGSYEQYF.

The rearrangement joins TRBV29-1 to TRBJ2-5; 8 positions agree with TRBD1. The CDR3 sequence is 13 residues long. Germline CDR1 is SQVTM and CDR2 is ANQGSEA. V lost 3 bases and J lost 4; bases outside the gene matches: 4. The CDR3 is CSVERTGPETQYF. The CDR3 coding sequence is TGCAGCGTTGAGAGGACAGGGCCAGAGACCCAGTACTTC.

There are a few counts of this clonotype. This may arise from a read error, as a much more abundant clone is one base away. This sequence joins TRBV27 and TRBJ1-2; D is ambiguous. Per germline, CDR1 MNHEY and CDR2 SMNVEV (reference sequence). CDR3 length: 10 amino acids. CDR3 DNA sequence: TGTGCCGGCAGTCCCTATGGCTACACCTTC. It is translated as CAGSPYGYTF.

The chain is built from TRBV10-3 and TRBJ2-7, with a possible D match to TRBD2 (6 bases). The germline V gene has CDR1 ENHRY and CDR2 SYGVKD. V lost 8 bases and J 2 bases, leaving 16 bases between the germline ends. The CDR3 loop spans 14 amino acids. The CDR3 coding sequence is TGTGCCATCGCGGGAAGACAGTCTGCCTACGAGCAGTACTTC. Translating it yields CAIAGRQSAYEQYF.

V and J are TRBV6-5 and TRBJ1-2, with D possibly being TRBD1 (6 bases). The CDR3 has 14 amino acids. Trimming took off 5 bases at V and 4 bases at J, with 14 bases between the two ends. Germline lookup yields CDR1 MNHEY and CDR2 SVGAGI. This CDR3 is CASSISQGIYGYTF. The CDR3 bases are TGTGCCAGCAGTATCTCGCAGGGGATCTATGGCTACACCTTC.

This chain uses TRBV20-1 with TRBJ2-1; D is unresolved. Per the germline V gene, CDR1 is DFQATT and CDR2 is SNEGSKA (reference sequence). V shed 6 bases and J shed 5 bases, with 20 bases lying between them. The CDR3 length is 15 residues. The CDR3 DNA follows: TGCAGTGCCGTAAAGTCCAGTGGCCTCCACAATGAGCAGTTCTTC. Its translation is CSAVKSSGLHNEQFF.

The chain couples TRBV2 to TRBJ1-4; the D gene is possibly TRBD1 (6 bases). This CDR3 region has 14 residues. Germline V gene data show CDR1 as SNHLY and CDR2 as FYNNEI. The ends were cut back, 6 bases at V and 7 bases at J, with 15 bases in the middle. For the CDR3, the DNA is TGTGCCAGCAGCCGGGGGGGCGACGGTGAAAAACTGTTTTTT. This gives the protein CASSRGGDGEKLFF.

This chain connects TRBV7-9 to TRBJ1-1; D might be TRBD1 (5 bases). The CDR3 is made up of 17 amino acids. The V end lost 10 bases, the J end lost 1 base, and 25 bases lay between the germline ends. The V gene's germline CDR1 is SEHNR and CDR2 FQNEAQ (reference sequence). CDR3 DNA: TGTGCCACCGCCTTCCCACAATCCGGGACGACGAACACTGAAGCTTTCTTT. As protein: CATAFPQSGTTNTEAFF.

The rearrangement links TRBV24-1 to TRBJ2-7; TRBD2 matches at 11 bases. CDR3 length: 15 amino acids. V shed 11 bases, J shed 2 bases, and the junction held 10 bases outside the gene matches. From germline, CDR1 is KGHDR and CDR2 SFDVKD. CDR3 DNA: TGTGCCATCGGCCGTCCTAGCGGGGGGACCTACGAGCAGTACTTC. This gives the protein CAIGRPSGGTYEQYF.

This clonotype was counted between two and nine times. The chain links TRBV10-3 to TRBJ1-2, with 11 bases aligning to TRBD1. The CDR3 runs 16 residues. Trimming took 8 bases from V and 7 from J; bases not matched to a gene: 15. Germline V CDR1 and CDR2: ENHRY, SYGVKD. CDR3 in DNA: TGTGCCATCGACGCATCCGGGGGACAGGGGGTCAGTGGCTACACCTTC. Amino acid sequence: CAIDASGGQGVSGYTF.

The rearrangement joins TRBV11-2 to TRBJ2-1, with 10 bases identical to TRBD2. The CDR3 extends over 14 amino acids. V lost 6 bases, J lost 9 bases, and 8 bases stayed unmatched. Germline lookup yields CDR1 SGHAT and CDR2 FQNNGV. CDR3 nucleotides: TGTGCCAGCAGTTATACCCTAGCGGGAGTTGAGCAGTTCTTC. Translation: CASSYTLAGVEQFF.

About this clonotype: A read error may account for a junction end that differs from germline. The V call is TRBV2, the J call TRBJ2-2; TRBD1 agrees at 7 bases. This CDR3 is 15 amino acids long. CDR1 SNHLY and CDR2 FYNNEI come from the germline V gene. The CDR3 loop is CAGRPGQTNTGELFF. In DNA, the CDR3 is TGTGCCGGCAGGCCGGGACAGACGAACACCGGGGAGCTGTTTTTT.

V and J are TRBV11-2 and TRBJ2-1; no reliable D call. The germline V and J ends were trimmed by 1 base and 9 bases, with 10 bases remaining between them. The CDR3 covers 13 residues. The germline CDR1 and CDR2 sequences are SGHAT and FQNNGV. DNA for the CDR3: TGTGCCAGCAGCTTAGGGCTGGAGTGTGAGCAGTTCTTC. This codes for CASSLGLECEQFF.

This clonotype was counted a few times. The CDR3 sequence is CASGRGSGVDTQYF. CDR3 coding DNA: TGTGCCAGCGGCCGGGGTAGCGGGGTAGATACGCAGTATTTT. This chain joins TRBV7-2 and TRBJ2-3, with 8 bases fitting TRBD2. With V trimmed by 8 bases and J by 5 bases, 9 bases remained unmatched. The CDR3 consists of 14 residues. In germline, CDR1 is SGHTA, CDR2 FQGNSA.

In its sample, this clonotype was seen many times. The rearrangement links TRBV20-1 to TRBJ2-7; D gene uncertain. V gave up 6 bases and J gave up 5 bases, with 17 bases separating them. The CDR3 consists of 13 residues. Per the germline V gene, CDR1 is DFQATT and CDR2 is SNEGSKA (reference sequence). The CDR3 protein is CSAESGKVNEQYF. The DNA of the CDR3 is TGCAGTGCGGAATCCGGTAAAGTCAACGAGCAGTACTTC.

V gene TRBV20-1 combines with J gene TRBJ2-1, with D tentatively TRBD2 (5 bases). The CDR3 totals 12 residues. Trimming removed 3 bases from V and 6 bases from J, with 9 bases in between. Germline V lookup: CDR1 DFQATT, CDR2 SNEGSKA (reference sequence). Here the CDR3 reads CSASPGSNEQFF. CDR3 bases: TGCAGTGCTAGTCCGGGATCCAATGAGCAGTTCTTC.

The chain has TRBV7-2 and TRBJ2-3, with no clear D. Germline CDR1 SGHTA, CDR2 FQGNSA. The V and J ends lost 3 bases and 7 bases respectively, with 2 bases between them. This CDR3 is 10 amino acids long. The CDR3 is CASSFHTQYF. As DNA, the CDR3 is TGTGCCAGCAGCTTTCATACGCAGTATTTT.

This clonotype has more than one count but fewer than ten. The rearrangement joins TRBV20-1 to TRBJ1-2; D call uncertain. Trimming stripped 0 bases from V and 4 bases from J, with 15 bases between. In germline, CDR1 is DFQATT, CDR2 SNEGSKA (reference sequence). This CDR3 comprises 15 residues. CDR3 in amino acids: CSARDVEVVSYGYTF. The CDR3 DNA sequence: TGCAGTGCTAGAGATGTGGAGGTCGTTAGCTATGGCTACACCTTC.

This clonotype came up once. This sequence joins TRBV29-1 and TRBJ2-7, with D possibly being TRBD1 (7 bases). From germline, CDR1 is SQVTM and CDR2 ANQGSEA. Trimming shortened V by 6 bases and J by 6 bases, and 18 bases separated the two germline ends. The CDR3 is 13 residues long. In DNA form, the CDR3 reads TGCAGCGTCGGGGGACAGAATTACTGCGAGCAGTACTTC. Translated, it gives CSVGGQNYCEQYF.

V and J are TRBV7-9 and TRBJ1-1; D not resolved. Germline loops: CDR1 SEHNR, CDR2 FQNEAQ (reference sequence). This CDR3 region has 14 residues. Trimming took 1 base from V and 9 from J, leaving 15 bases between them. CDR3 sequence (DNA): TGTGCCAGCAGCTTAGGAGGACCCCCGGAACAAGCTTTCTTT. Residues: CASSLGGPPEQAFF.

In this sample, this clonotype turned up many times. The chain has TRBV20-1 and TRBJ1-2; no definite D call. Trimming took off 5 bases at V and 0 bases at J, with 22 bases between the two ends. Germline V gene data show CDR1 as DFQATT and CDR2 as SNEGSKA (reference sequence). The CDR3 has 17 residues. The CDR3, as DNA: TGCAGTGCTGCTGCTCTAGTTGATTACTCAGCTAACTATGGCTACACCTTC. Protein product: CSAAALVDYSANYGYTF.

This clonotype occurred once. The gene calls are TRBV5-1 and TRBJ1-1; 7 nucleotides agree with TRBD1. Germline CDR1 and CDR2: SGHRS and YFSETQ. The CDR3 extends over 14 amino acids. J was trimmed by 5 bases and V by 4 bases; bases with no gene match: 8. CDR3 loop: CASSKTGIGTEAFF. The CDR3 nucleotides are TGCGCCAGCAGCAAGACAGGGATTGGGACTGAAGCTTTCTTT.

This chain uses TRBV4-1 with TRBJ2-5; D gene uncertain. The DNA matches TRBJ2-7 better at its end, which makes the J call doubtful. This CDR3 is 14 amino acids long. Germline V CDR1 and CDR2: MGHRA, YSYEKL. Here the CDR3 reads CASSQVMGTYEQYF. In DNA, the CDR3 is TGCGCCAGCAGCCAAGTTATGGGAACCTACGAGCAGTACTTC.